These T cell receptor beta chains were read from a single sample in a study of blood T cell repertoires in COVID-19. Using immunoSEQ multiplex PCR, the repertoire was profiled, and TCRdb retains in-frame clones only, with some absent. Of over 150,000 clones listed, about 88% are singletons. Specimen: peripheral blood. The receptors stem from an elderly woman with COVID-19, enrolled during active disease. CDR3s include the opening cysteine and the closing phenylalanine or tryptophan. Each record gives: J gene, clone size, CDR3 length, D gene, V gene, CDR3 protein, CDR3 DNA. A D gene is named only where the DNA matches it firmly. The size of a clone is reported for some rows only, either as once, few or many, or as a class for expanded clones.

J gene: TRBJ2-1
clone size: -
CDR3 length: 15
D gene: TRBD2
V gene: TRBV11-2
CDR3 protein: CASSLVAGIYNEQFF
CDR3 DNA: TGTGCCAGCAGCTTAGTAGCGGGAATCTACAATGAGCAGTTCTTC

J gene: TRBJ1-6
clone size: -
CDR3 length: 13
D gene: -
V gene: TRBV9
CDR3 protein: CASSEGERSPLHF
CDR3 DNA: TGTGCCAGCAGCGAGGGAGAGCGATCACCCCTCCACTTT

J gene: TRBJ1-1
clone size: once
CDR3 length: 13
D gene: -
V gene: TRBV12-3/TRBV12-4
CDR3 protein: CASRGTGYTEAFF
CDR3 DNA: TGTGCCAGCAGGGGCACGGGGTACACTGAAGCTTTCTTT

J gene: TRBJ1-2
clone size: -
CDR3 length: 14
D gene: -
V gene: TRBV5-4
CDR3 protein: CASSLGRNNYGYTF
CDR3 DNA: TGTGCCAGCAGCTTGGGCAGGAATAACTATGGCTACACCTTC

J gene: TRBJ2-1
clone size: -
CDR3 length: 16
D gene: TRBD2
V gene: TRBV3-1/TRBV3-2
CDR3 protein: CASSLGTSGGHNEQFF
CDR3 DNA: TGTGCCAGCAGCCTTGGGACTAGCGGGGGACACAATGAGCAGTTCTTC

J gene: TRBJ2-5
clone size: -
CDR3 length: 14
D gene: -
V gene: TRBV7-2
CDR3 protein: CASSLDPRQETQYF
CDR3 DNA: TGTGCCAGCAGCTTAGATCCTAGGCAAGAGACCCAGTACTTC

J gene: TRBJ1-2
clone size: -
CDR3 length: 13
D gene: -
V gene: TRBV28
CDR3 protein: CASSPGTTYGYTF
CDR3 DNA: TGTGCCAGCAGCCCAGGGACTACCTATGGCTACACCTTC

J gene: TRBJ1-3
clone size: -
CDR3 length: 16
D gene: -
V gene: TRBV7-2
CDR3 protein: CASSLAGGISGNTIYF
CDR3 DNA: TGTGCCAGCAGCTTAGCTGGGGGGATCTCTGGAAACACCATATATTTT

J gene: TRBJ1-6
clone size: -
CDR3 length: 16
D gene: -
V gene: TRBV3-1/TRBV3-2
CDR3 protein: CASSLQGLSYNSPLHF
CDR3 DNA: TGTGCCAGCAGCCTACAGGGATTGTCCTATAATTCACCCCTCCACTTT

J gene: TRBJ2-3
clone size: -
CDR3 length: 15
D gene: -
V gene: TRBV7-9
CDR3 protein: CASSSPTSLTDTQYF
CDR3 DNA: TGTGCCAGCAGCTCCCCGACTAGTCTCACAGATACGCAGTATTTT

J gene: TRBJ2-6
clone size: -
CDR3 length: 15
D gene: -
V gene: TRBV7-9
CDR3 protein: CASSSVLSGANVLTF
CDR3 DNA: TGTGCCAGCAGCTCAGTGCTCTCTGGGGCCAACGTCCTGACTTTC

J gene: TRBJ1-1
clone size: -
CDR3 length: 15
D gene: TRBD1
V gene: TRBV3-1/TRBV3-2
CDR3 protein: CASSHGDRLNTEAFF
CDR3 DNA: TGTGCCAGCAGCCACGGGGACAGACTGAACACTGAAGCTTTCTTT

J gene: TRBJ1-1
clone size: -
CDR3 length: 14
D gene: TRBD1
V gene: TRBV28
CDR3 protein: CASRAGQMNTEAFF
CDR3 DNA: TGTGCCAGCAGGGCGGGACAGATGAACACTGAAGCTTTCTTT

J gene: TRBJ2-5
clone size: few
CDR3 length: 15
D gene: TRBD1
V gene: TRBV28
CDR3 protein: CASSRSGTAQETQYF
CDR3 DNA: TGTGCCAGCAGTAGATCCGGGACAGCCCAAGAGACCCAGTACTTC

J gene: TRBJ1-5
clone size: -
CDR3 length: 13
D gene: -
V gene: TRBV4-2
CDR3 protein: CASSQDLFGPQHF
CDR3 DNA: TGTGCCAGCAGCCAAGATCTATTTGGGCCCCAGCATTTT

J gene: TRBJ1-5
clone size: -
CDR3 length: 15
D gene: TRBD1
V gene: TRBV5-6
CDR3 protein: CASSYGTEGDQPQHF
CDR3 DNA: TGTGCCAGCAGCTACGGGACAGAAGGAGATCAGCCCCAGCATTTT

J gene: TRBJ1-1
clone size: -
CDR3 length: 13
D gene: -
V gene: TRBV18
CDR3 protein: CASSPDKNTEAFF
CDR3 DNA: TGTGCCAGCTCACCGGACAAGAACACTGAAGCTTTCTTT

J gene: TRBJ1-3
clone size: -
CDR3 length: 16
D gene: -
V gene: TRBV19
CDR3 protein: CASSIPQDSLGGTIYF
CDR3 DNA: TGTGCCAGTAGTATTCCCCAGGACAGCCTTGGGGGCACCATATATTTT

J gene: TRBJ1-5
clone size: -
CDR3 length: 15
D gene: -
V gene: TRBV2
CDR3 protein: CASSDRESLNQPQHF
CDR3 DNA: TGTGCCAGCAGTGACAGGGAATCCTTGAATCAGCCCCAGCATTTT

J gene: TRBJ1-6
clone size: -
CDR3 length: 13
D gene: -
V gene: TRBV28
CDR3 protein: CASTPTDNSPLHF
CDR3 DNA: TGTGCCAGCACCCCAACGGATAATTCACCCCTCCACTTT

J gene: TRBJ2-2
clone size: once
CDR3 length: 15
D gene: TRBD2
V gene: TRBV5-1
CDR3 protein: CASGSSGSDTGELFF
CDR3 DNA: TGCGCCAGCGGGTCTAGCGGGAGCGACACCGGGGAGCTGTTTTTT

J gene: TRBJ2-1
clone size: -
CDR3 length: 15
D gene: -
V gene: TRBV6-2/TRBV6-3
CDR3 protein: CASSRGLGSYNEQFF
CDR3 DNA: TGTGCCAGCAGTCGGGGACTTGGCTCCTACAATGAGCAGTTCTTC

J gene: TRBJ2-5
clone size: -
CDR3 length: 17
D gene: TRBD2
V gene: TRBV29-1
CDR3 protein: CSAILAGGPNLQETQYF
CDR3 DNA: TGCAGCGCGATACTAGCGGGAGGCCCTAACCTACAAGAGACCCAGTACTTC

J gene: TRBJ2-4
clone size: -
CDR3 length: 14
D gene: TRBD1
V gene: TRBV5-1
CDR3 protein: CASSLGDRPSIQYF
CDR3 DNA: TGCGCCAGCAGCTTGGGGGACAGGCCAAGCATTCAGTACTTC

J gene: TRBJ2-3
clone size: few
CDR3 length: 14
D gene: -
V gene: TRBV10-2
CDR3 protein: CASSVGLAADTQYF
CDR3 DNA: TGCGCCAGCAGTGTGGGCCTAGCTGCAGATACGCAGTATTTT

J gene: TRBJ1-1
clone size: -
CDR3 length: 14
D gene: -
V gene: TRBV5-1
CDR3 protein: CASSNTGLKTEAFF
CDR3 DNA: TGCGCCAGCAGCAACACAGGGTTGAAGACTGAAGCTTTCTTT

J gene: TRBJ1-2
clone size: -
CDR3 length: 16
D gene: -
V gene: TRBV11-2
CDR3 protein: CASRSLGGRLNYGYTF
CDR3 DNA: TGTGCCAGCAGATCCTTAGGAGGACGGCTAAACTATGGCTACACCTTC

J gene: TRBJ1-2
clone size: -
CDR3 length: 15
D gene: -
V gene: TRBV15
CDR3 protein: CATSRDQGRIYGYTF
CDR3 DNA: TGTGCCACCAGCAGAGACCAAGGCAGGATCTATGGCTACACCTTC

J gene: TRBJ1-1
clone size: -
CDR3 length: 13
D gene: -
V gene: TRBV6-1
CDR3 protein: CASSESVNTEAFF
CDR3 DNA: TGTGCCAGCAGTGAATCGGTGAACACTGAAGCTTTCTTT

J gene: TRBJ1-3
clone size: -
CDR3 length: 13
D gene: -
V gene: TRBV29-1
CDR3 protein: CSVRLLSGNTIYF
CDR3 DNA: TGCAGCGTAAGGTTACTATCTGGAAACACCATATATTTT

J gene: TRBJ1-4
clone size: -
CDR3 length: 14
D gene: -
V gene: TRBV11-1
CDR3 protein: CASSPGETNEKLFF
CDR3 DNA: TGTGCCAGCAGTCCAGGGGAGACTAATGAAAAACTGTTTTTT

J gene: TRBJ2-3
clone size: -
CDR3 length: 16
D gene: TRBD2
V gene: TRBV9
CDR3 protein: CASSVGLAGITDTQYF
CDR3 DNA: TGTGCCAGCAGCGTAGGACTAGCGGGAATCACAGATACGCAGTATTTT

J gene: TRBJ2-7
clone size: -
CDR3 length: 14
D gene: -
V gene: TRBV6-5
CDR3 protein: CASTLGGLLWEQYF
CDR3 DNA: TGTGCCAGCACGTTGGGGGGGCTGTTATGGGAGCAGTACTTC

J gene: TRBJ1-1
clone size: -
CDR3 length: 13
D gene: -
V gene: TRBV28
CDR3 protein: CASSRVRNTEAFF
CDR3 DNA: TGTGCCAGCAGTCGGGTACGGAACACTGAAGCTTTCTTT

J gene: TRBJ1-3
clone size: -
CDR3 length: 16
D gene: -
V gene: TRBV5-1
CDR3 protein: CASSGYDGSSGNTIYF
CDR3 DNA: TGCGCCAGCAGCGGCTATGACGGGAGCTCTGGAAACACCATATATTTT

J gene: TRBJ1-6
clone size: -
CDR3 length: 15
D gene: TRBD1
V gene: TRBV5-4
CDR3 protein: CASSSTGGGNSPLHF
CDR3 DNA: TGTGCCAGCAGCTCGACAGGGGGCGGGAATTCACCCCTCCACTTT

J gene: TRBJ2-7
clone size: -
CDR3 length: 13
D gene: -
V gene: TRBV2
CDR3 protein: CASSVEVAYEQYF
CDR3 DNA: TGTGCCAGCAGTGTTGAAGTAGCCTACGAGCAGTACTTC

J gene: TRBJ2-2
clone size: once
CDR3 length: 16
D gene: TRBD1
V gene: TRBV5-4
CDR3 protein: CASKGTGGGNTGELFF
CDR3 DNA: TGTGCCAGCAAAGGGACAGGGGGGGGAAACACCGGGGAGCTGTTTTTT

J gene: TRBJ2-1
clone size: -
CDR3 length: 18
D gene: TRBD2
V gene: TRBV19
CDR3 protein: CASSPGLAGGKISNEQFF
CDR3 DNA: TGTGCCAGTAGCCCGGGACTAGCGGGAGGAAAGATAAGCAATGAGCAGTTCTTC

J gene: TRBJ2-4
clone size: -
CDR3 length: 16
D gene: TRBD1
V gene: TRBV5-1
CDR3 protein: CASSSPTGGPQNIQYF
CDR3 DNA: TGCGCCAGCAGCTCACCTACAGGGGGCCCTCAAAACATTCAGTACTTC

J gene: TRBJ1-3
clone size: -
CDR3 length: 16
D gene: -
V gene: TRBV5-4
CDR3 protein: CASSLDDSVSGNTIYF
CDR3 DNA: TGTGCCAGCAGCTTGGACGACAGCGTCTCTGGAAACACCATATATTTT

J gene: TRBJ2-7
clone size: -
CDR3 length: 15
D gene: TRBD2
V gene: TRBV19
CDR3 protein: CASSIVAGEIYEQYF
CDR3 DNA: TGTGCCAGTAGTATCGTCGCGGGAGAAATCTACGAGCAGTACTTC

J gene: TRBJ2-3
clone size: -
CDR3 length: 16
D gene: TRBD2
V gene: TRBV9
CDR3 protein: CASSKRGLAPTDTQYF
CDR3 DNA: TGTGCCAGCAGCAAGCGGGGACTAGCCCCCACAGATACGCAGTATTTT

J gene: TRBJ2-7
clone size: few
CDR3 length: 10
D gene: -
V gene: TRBV6-5
CDR3 protein: CASRLSEQYF
CDR3 DNA: TGTGCCAGCAGACTCTCCGAGCAGTACTTC

J gene: TRBJ2-1
clone size: -
CDR3 length: 12
D gene: -
V gene: TRBV27
CDR3 protein: CAAGRTDNEQFF
CDR3 DNA: TGTGCCGCAGGGCGGACCGACAATGAGCAGTTCTTC

J gene: TRBJ1-2
clone size: -
CDR3 length: 12
D gene: -
V gene: TRBV2
CDR3 protein: CASSQEGYGYTF
CDR3 DNA: TGTGCCAGCAGCCAGGAGGGATATGGCTACACCTTC

J gene: TRBJ1-1
clone size: -
CDR3 length: 15
D gene: TRBD1
V gene: TRBV27
CDR3 protein: CATRDRGRQNTEAFF
CDR3 DNA: TGTGCCACCCGGGACAGGGGGCGACAGAACACTGAAGCTTTCTTT

J gene: TRBJ1-6
clone size: -
CDR3 length: 15
D gene: TRBD1
V gene: TRBV7-3
CDR3 protein: CASSLVPGQGSPLHF
CDR3 DNA: TGTGCCAGCAGCTTGGTCCCGGGACAGGGTTCACCCCTCCACTTT

J gene: TRBJ2-5
clone size: few
CDR3 length: 14
D gene: -
V gene: TRBV5-1
CDR3 protein: CASSLAGTQETQYF
CDR3 DNA: TGCGCCAGCAGCTTGGCCGGTACCCAAGAGACCCAGTACTTC

J gene: TRBJ2-2
clone size: -
CDR3 length: 17
D gene: TRBD2
V gene: TRBV5-1
CDR3 protein: CASSQTSGSFTSGELFF
CDR3 DNA: TGCGCCAGCAGCCAGACTAGCGGGAGTTTTACCTCCGGGGAGCTGTTTTTT

J gene: TRBJ2-5
clone size: once
CDR3 length: 14
D gene: -
V gene: TRBV20-1
CDR3 protein: CSAGGSGRQETQYF
CDR3 DNA: TGCAGTGCTGGTGGGAGCGGCCGCCAAGAGACCCAGTACTTC

J gene: TRBJ2-6
clone size: -
CDR3 length: 15
D gene: -
V gene: TRBV20-1
CDR3 protein: CSASSGADWANVLTF
CDR3 DNA: TGCAGTGCTAGTAGCGGAGCGGACTGGGCCAACGTCCTGACTTTC

J gene: TRBJ1-1
clone size: -
CDR3 length: 15
D gene: TRBD1
V gene: TRBV19
CDR3 protein: CASSTRTGPRTEAFF
CDR3 DNA: TGTGCCAGTAGTACTCGGACAGGGCCGCGCACTGAAGCTTTCTTT

J gene: TRBJ1-5
clone size: -
CDR3 length: 14
D gene: -
V gene: TRBV6-2/TRBV6-3
CDR3 protein: CASSNRDTNQPQHF
CDR3 DNA: TGTGCCAGCAGTAACCGGGACACCAATCAGCCCCAGCATTTT

J gene: TRBJ1-1
clone size: -
CDR3 length: 14
D gene: -
V gene: TRBV4-2
CDR3 protein: CASSPFHREGQAFF
CDR3 DNA: TGTGCCAGCAGCCCGTTCCACAGGGAGGGTCAGGCTTTCTTT

J gene: TRBJ1-1
clone size: -
CDR3 length: 14
D gene: -
V gene: TRBV6-2/TRBV6-3
CDR3 protein: CASSYPGLNTEAFF
CDR3 DNA: TGTGCCAGCAGTTACCCAGGGTTGAACACTGAAGCTTTCTTT

J gene: TRBJ1-4
clone size: -
CDR3 length: 13
D gene: -
V gene: TRBV6-1
CDR3 protein: CASSEIVNEKLFF
CDR3 DNA: TGTGCCAGCAGTGAAATAGTCAATGAAAAACTGTTTTTT